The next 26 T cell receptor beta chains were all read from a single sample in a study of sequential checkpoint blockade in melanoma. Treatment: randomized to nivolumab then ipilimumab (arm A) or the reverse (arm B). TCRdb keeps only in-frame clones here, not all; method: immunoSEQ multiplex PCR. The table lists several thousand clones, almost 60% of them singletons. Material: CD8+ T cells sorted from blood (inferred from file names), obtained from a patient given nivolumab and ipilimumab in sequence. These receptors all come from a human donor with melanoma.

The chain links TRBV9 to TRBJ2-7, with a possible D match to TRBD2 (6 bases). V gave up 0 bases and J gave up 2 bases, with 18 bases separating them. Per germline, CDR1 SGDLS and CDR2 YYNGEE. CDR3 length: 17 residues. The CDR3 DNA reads TGTGCCAGCAGCGTAGCGGTAAACGGGGGATCCACCTACGAGCAGTACTTC. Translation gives CASSVAVNGGSTYEQYF.

The CDR3 coding sequence is TGTGCCAGCAGCGTAGGAGGCGGCTTACAGCCCCAGCATTTT. Amino acids: CASSVGGGLQPQHF. The chain links TRBV9 to TRBJ1-5; D is unclear. Germline assignment: CDR1 SGDLS and CDR2 YYNGEE. The CDR3 has 14 amino acids. Trimming took off 0 bases at V and 7 bases at J, with 11 bases between the two ends.

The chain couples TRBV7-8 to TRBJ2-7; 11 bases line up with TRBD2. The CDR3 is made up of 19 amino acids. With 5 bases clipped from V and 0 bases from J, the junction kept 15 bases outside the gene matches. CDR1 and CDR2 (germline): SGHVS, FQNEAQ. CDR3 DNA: TGTGCCAGCAGCCCAAGGACGGCAGGGACTAGCGGCCACTCCTACGAGCAGTACTTC. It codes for CASSPRTAGTSGHSYEQYF.

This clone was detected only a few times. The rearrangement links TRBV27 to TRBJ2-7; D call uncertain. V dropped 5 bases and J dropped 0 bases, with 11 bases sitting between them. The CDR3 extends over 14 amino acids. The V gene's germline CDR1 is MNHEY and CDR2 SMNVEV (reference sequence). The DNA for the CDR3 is TGTGCCAGCAGTCAGGAATCAGGCTCCTACGAGCAGTACTTC. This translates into CASSQESGSYEQYF.

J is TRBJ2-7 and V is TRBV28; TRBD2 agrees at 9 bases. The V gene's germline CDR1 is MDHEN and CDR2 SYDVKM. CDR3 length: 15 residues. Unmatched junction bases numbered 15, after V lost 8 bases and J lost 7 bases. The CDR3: CASLGWERGADEQYF. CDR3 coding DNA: TGTGCCAGCCTGGGGTGGGAGCGGGGGGCGGATGAGCAGTACTTC.

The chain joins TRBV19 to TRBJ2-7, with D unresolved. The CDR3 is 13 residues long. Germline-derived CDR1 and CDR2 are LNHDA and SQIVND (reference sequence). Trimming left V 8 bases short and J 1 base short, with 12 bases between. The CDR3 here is CASPAGKSYEQYF. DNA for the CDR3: TGTGCCAGTCCGGCAGGCAAGTCCTACGAGCAGTACTTC.

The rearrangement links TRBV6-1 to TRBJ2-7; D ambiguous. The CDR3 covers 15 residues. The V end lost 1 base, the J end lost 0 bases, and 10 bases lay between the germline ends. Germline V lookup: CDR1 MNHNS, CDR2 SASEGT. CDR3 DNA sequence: TGTGCCAGCAGTGAAGGTAGACACCCCTCCTACGAGCAGTACTTC. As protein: CASSEGRHPSYEQYF.

CDR3 DNA: TGTGCCAGCAGCGTAGAGGGACAGAGCTCCTACGAGCAGTACTTC. Translation: CASSVEGQSSYEQYF. This sequence joins TRBV9 and TRBJ2-7; TRBD1 aligns across 7 bases. This CDR3 contains 15 residues. The germline V gene encodes CDR1 SGDLS and CDR2 YYNGEE. V shed 0 bases and J 0 bases; nucleotides not matched to a gene: 3.

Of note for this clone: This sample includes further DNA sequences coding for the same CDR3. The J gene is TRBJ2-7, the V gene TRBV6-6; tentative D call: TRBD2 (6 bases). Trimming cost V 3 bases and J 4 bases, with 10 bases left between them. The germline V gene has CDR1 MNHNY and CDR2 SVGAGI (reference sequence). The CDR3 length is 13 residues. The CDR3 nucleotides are TGTGCCAGCAGTTATGGGGGGTCGTACGAGCAGTACTTC. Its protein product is CASSYGGSYEQYF.

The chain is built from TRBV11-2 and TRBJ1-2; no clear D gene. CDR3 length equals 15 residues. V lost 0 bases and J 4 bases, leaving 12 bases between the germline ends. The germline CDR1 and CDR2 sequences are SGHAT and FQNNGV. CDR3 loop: CASSLDPGDRYGYTF. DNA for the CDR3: TGTGCCAGCAGCTTAGACCCCGGGGATCGCTATGGCTACACCTTC.

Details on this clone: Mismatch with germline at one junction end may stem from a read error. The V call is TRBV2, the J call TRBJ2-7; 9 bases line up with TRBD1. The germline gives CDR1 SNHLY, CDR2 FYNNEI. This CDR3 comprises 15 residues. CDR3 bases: TGTGCCAGCAGGGAAGGGACAGGGCGAACCTACGAGCAGTACTTC. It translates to CASREGTGRTYEQYF.

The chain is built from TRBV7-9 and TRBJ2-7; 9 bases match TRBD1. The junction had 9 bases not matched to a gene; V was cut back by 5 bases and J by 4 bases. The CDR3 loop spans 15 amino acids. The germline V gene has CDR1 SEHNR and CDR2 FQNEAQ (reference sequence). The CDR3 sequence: CASSSPGQGPYEQYF. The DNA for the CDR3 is TGTGCCAGCAGCAGCCCGGGACAGGGTCCTTACGAGCAGTACTTC.

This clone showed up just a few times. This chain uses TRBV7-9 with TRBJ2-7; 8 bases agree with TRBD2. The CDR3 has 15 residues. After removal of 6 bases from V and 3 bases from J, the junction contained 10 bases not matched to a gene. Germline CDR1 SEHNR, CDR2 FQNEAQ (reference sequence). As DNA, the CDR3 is TGTGCCAGCAGTTTCCCGGGGGGGGCGCACTACGAGCAGTACTTC. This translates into CASSFPGGAHYEQYF.

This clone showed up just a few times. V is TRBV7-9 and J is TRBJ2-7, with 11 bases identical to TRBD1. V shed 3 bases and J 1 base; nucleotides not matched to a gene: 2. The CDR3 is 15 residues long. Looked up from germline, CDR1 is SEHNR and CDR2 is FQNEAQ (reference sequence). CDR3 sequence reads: CASSLWDRGSYEQYF. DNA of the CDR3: TGTGCCAGCAGCTTGTGGGACAGGGGGTCCTACGAGCAGTACTTC.

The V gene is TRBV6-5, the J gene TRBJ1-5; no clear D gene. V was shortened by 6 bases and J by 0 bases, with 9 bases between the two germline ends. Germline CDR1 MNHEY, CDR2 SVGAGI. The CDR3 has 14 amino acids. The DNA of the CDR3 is TGTGCCAGCAGCGAGGAGTATAGCAATCAGCCCCAGCATTTT. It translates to CASSEEYSNQPQHF.

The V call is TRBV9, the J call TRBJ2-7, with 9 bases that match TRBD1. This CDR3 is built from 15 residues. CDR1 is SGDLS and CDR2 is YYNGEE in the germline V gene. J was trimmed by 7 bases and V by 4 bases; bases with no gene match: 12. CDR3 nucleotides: TGTGCCAGCAGCCCTACGGGACAGGGTTCGCAGGAGCAGTACTTC. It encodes CASSPTGQGSQEQYF. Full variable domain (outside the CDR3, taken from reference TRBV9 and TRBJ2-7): DSGVTQTPKHLITATGQRVTLRCSPRSGDLSVYWYQQSLDQGLQFLIQYYNGEERAKGNILERFSAQQFPDLHSELNLSSLELGDSALYFCASSPTGQGSQEQYFGPGTRLTVT.

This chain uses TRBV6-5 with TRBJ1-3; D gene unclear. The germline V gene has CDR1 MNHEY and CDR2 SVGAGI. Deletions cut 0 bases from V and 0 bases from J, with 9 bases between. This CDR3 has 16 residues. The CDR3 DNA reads TGTGCCAGCAGTTACTCAGCGTCCAGCTCTGGAAACACCATATATTTT. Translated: CASSYSASSSGNTIYF.

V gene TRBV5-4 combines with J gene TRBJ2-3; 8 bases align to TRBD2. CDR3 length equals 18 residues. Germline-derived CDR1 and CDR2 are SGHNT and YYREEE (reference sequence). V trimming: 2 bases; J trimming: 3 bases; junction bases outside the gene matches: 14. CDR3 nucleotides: TGTGCCAGCAGCTTAATGGTCACGGGGGGGGATCAAACAGATACGCAGTATTTT. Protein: CASSLMVTGGDQTDTQYF.

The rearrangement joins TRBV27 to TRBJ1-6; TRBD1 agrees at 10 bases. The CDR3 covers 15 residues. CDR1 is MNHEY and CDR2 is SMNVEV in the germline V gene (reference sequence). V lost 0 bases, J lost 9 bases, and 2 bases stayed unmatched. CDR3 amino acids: CASSLSGTGASPLHF. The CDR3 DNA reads TGTGCCAGCAGTTTATCTGGGACAGGGGCTTCACCCCTCCACTTT.

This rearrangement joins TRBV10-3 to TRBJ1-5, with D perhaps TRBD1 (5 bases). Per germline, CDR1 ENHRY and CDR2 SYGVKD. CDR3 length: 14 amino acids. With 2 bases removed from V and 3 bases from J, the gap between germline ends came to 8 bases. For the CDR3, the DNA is TGTGCCATCAGTGAGGGGGGGGACAATCAGCCCCAGCATTTT. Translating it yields CAISEGGDNQPQHF.

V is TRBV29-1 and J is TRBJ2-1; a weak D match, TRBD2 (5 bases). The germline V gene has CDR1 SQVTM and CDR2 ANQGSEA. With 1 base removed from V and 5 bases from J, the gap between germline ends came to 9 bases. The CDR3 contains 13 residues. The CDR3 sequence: CSVEVGGNNEQFF. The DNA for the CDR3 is TGCAGCGTTGAAGTTGGAGGTAACAATGAGCAGTTCTTC.

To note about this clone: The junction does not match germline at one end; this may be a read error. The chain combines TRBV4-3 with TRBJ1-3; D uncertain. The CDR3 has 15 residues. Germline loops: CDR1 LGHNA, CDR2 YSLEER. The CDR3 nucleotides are TGCGCCAGCAGTCAAGGAGCGGGGTCTGGAAACACCATATATTTT. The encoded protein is CASSQGAGSGNTIYF.

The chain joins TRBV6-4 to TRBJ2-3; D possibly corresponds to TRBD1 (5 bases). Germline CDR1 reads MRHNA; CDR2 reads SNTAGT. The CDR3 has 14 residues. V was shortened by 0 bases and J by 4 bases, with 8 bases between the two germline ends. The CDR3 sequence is CASSDSRGADTQYF. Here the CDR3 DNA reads TGTGCCAGCAGTGACTCTAGGGGCGCAGATACGCAGTATTTT.

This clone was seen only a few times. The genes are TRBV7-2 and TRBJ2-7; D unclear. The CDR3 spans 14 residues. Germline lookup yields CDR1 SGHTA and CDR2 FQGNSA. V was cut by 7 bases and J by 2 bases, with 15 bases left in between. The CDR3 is CASTEQGSPYEQYF. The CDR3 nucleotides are TGTGCCAGCACCGAACAAGGTAGCCCCTACGAGCAGTACTTC.

In DNA form, the CDR3 reads TGCGCCAGCAGCTTGTCCGGTTACGAGCAGTACTTC. As protein: CASSLSGYEQYF. This sequence joins TRBV5-1 and TRBJ2-7; D gene ambiguous. The CDR3 loop spans 12 amino acids. Trimming removed 1 base at V and 4 bases at J, with 6 bases between. CDR1 and CDR2 (germline): SGHRS, YFSETQ.

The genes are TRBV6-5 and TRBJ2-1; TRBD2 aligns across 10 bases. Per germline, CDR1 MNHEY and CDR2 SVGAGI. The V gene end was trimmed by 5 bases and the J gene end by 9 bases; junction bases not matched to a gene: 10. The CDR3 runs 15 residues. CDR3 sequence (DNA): TGTGCCAGCAGTGCGGGACTAGCGCCTTTTGGTGAGCAGTTCTTC. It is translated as CASSAGLAPFGEQFF.